The source of this T cell receptor (beta chain) is a study of blood T cell repertoires in COVID-19. For the study at large: Samples representing acute and convalescent COVID-19 were sourced from the United States, Italy and Spain.

In the original analysis: Estimates of nucleated cell counts were drawn from the amplification of reference gene primers. Data came from immunoSEQ multiplex PCR; TCRdb stores just in-frame clones and leaves some out. V and J calls and clone size follow that table, whereas D and trimming were derived from the DNA. Here the sample spans 150,000 to 200,000 clones, approximately 85% being singletons. Trimming removed 6 bases from V and 7 bases from J, with 19 bases in between. Germline V gene data show CDR1 as LGHDT and CDR2 as YNNKEL (reference sequence). This CDR3 contains 15 residues. J is TRBJ1-5 and V is TRBV3-1 (or the pseudogene TRBV3-2); D might be TRBD1 (5 bases). The receptor was derived from a woman between 18 and 29 years old who had recovered from COVID-19. The sequenced sample consisted of PBMCs or T cells enriched from blood (not recorded which). CDR3 region: CASSPTGQGGQPQHF. The DNA for the CDR3 is TGTGCCAGCAGTCCGACGGGGCAGGGAGGACAGCCCCAGCATTTT.